This note documents a single TCR beta chain sequence. Germline CDR1 reads GTSNPN; CDR2 reads SVGIG (reference sequence). The CDR3 runs 11 residues. The data were taken from a study of blood T cell repertoires in COVID-19. The wider study: COVID-19 samples from acute and convalescent phases originated in the United States, Italy and Spain.

The method was immunoSEQ multiplex PCR; TCRdb's version includes in-frame clones alone and lacks a portion of them. The sample has about 99,000 clones, roughly 82% seen once. The J gene is TRBJ2-7, the V gene TRBV30, with D possibly matching TRBD1 (5 bases). Sample: peripheral blood. This sequence was found in a man aged 60-69 years with acute or convalescent COVID-19. The CDR3 spells CAQGSNYEQYF. In DNA, the CDR3 is TGTGCGCAGGGTAGTAACTACGAGCAGTACTTC.